This TCR beta chain is drawn from a study of vaccination and CD4 T cells after COVID-19 (dated by TCRdb to between 2021 and 2023). As for the study more broadly: SARS-CoV-2 positivity had been established in the convalescent patients by nasal swab PCR, and mild disease was recorded in nine of these patients and severe disease in one. Six males and four females were included in the convalescent cohort, with two Hispanic individuals, seven Caucasians, two Asians and one multiracial person represented. As controls, cultures received a CEFX viral epitope pool (the positive control), an HIV-1 Nef peptide pool (the negative control), or no peptide at all. Post-COVID blood samples were collected from convalescent patients a median of roughly 100 days after diagnosis, with a range of about 35 to 161 days. For stimulating the cultures, overlapping spike peptide pools were used, derived from SARS-CoV-2 as well as from the common cold coronaviruses HCoV-NL63, HCoV-OC43 and HCoV-229E. Participants got two doses of the Pfizer-BioNTech BNT162b2 vaccine (n=8) or two doses of the Moderna mRNA-1273 vaccine (n=2). Post-vaccine blood samples were taken a median of about 72 days after the second vaccine dose, with a range of about 12 to 250 days. The spike-specific CD4+ TCR repertoire was compared before and after mRNA vaccination in approximately ten COVID-19 convalescent patients and several infection-naive healthy vaccine recipients.

Details on this clonotype: The target of this receptor is not known. Base qualities were left out, and no much larger clone turns up one base away.

Receptor amplification or capture employed PCR. At the Johns Hopkins FTIC core, DNA from the cultured CD4+ T cells underwent TCR sequencing with the Oncomine TCR Beta short-read assay. The QIAamp micro DNA kit was used to extract genomic DNA from the cultured CD4+ T cells. The Oncomine TCR Beta libraries from cultured CD4+ T cells were pooled using unique dual indexes and then sequenced on an Illumina iSeq 100. For the original study's pipeline: Non-productive sequences were removed, and CDR3s not starting with C, not ending with F or W, or shorter than 7 amino acids were discarded. The MANAFEST web application was used to identify antigen-specific clonotypes by comparing peptide-stimulated wells against reference wells and other culture wells. For a clone to be called positive, the clone needed an FDR below 0.05, an odds ratio above 5, and a productive frequency above 0.1% in at least two of three replicate wells. A clonotype counted as cross-reactive if it showed significant expansion both in the SARS-CoV-2 spike wells and in at least one common cold coronavirus spike condition. CDR3 homology was assessed with Levenshtein distances (stringdist) and unrooted phylogenetic trees (ape) in R version 3.6.1. TCRdb applied fastp at Q25 and MiXCR to the public reads, then kept only in-frame beta chains. Under each unique CDR3 protein, matching rows form one entry showing the most common genes and DNA. The V and J calls come from TCRdb's annotation, not from the publication. The sample table records over 13,000 distinct CDR3 sequences; around 20% of these occur just once. Together, the top ten hold approximately 16% of the sample.

The germline V gene (reference sequence) yields LNHDA for CDR1 and SQIVND for CDR2. CDR3 length: 14 amino acids, cysteine to phenylalanine. This entry keeps only the CDR3 DNA: 42 bases, framed from base 1. The V and J ends are trimmed by 6 bases and 3 bases, leaving 11 bases between them. The treatment or condition label corresponds to: approximately 11-day PBMC culture with coronavirus spike peptide pools or control peptides (ViraFEST assay). The ViraFEST assay was used in the study, in which antigen-specific T cells were expanded with peptide pools and expanded clonotypes were subsequently identified by TCR sequencing. The convalescent patients' positive SARS-CoV-2 PCR tests fell between March and December 2020, which was before the Alpha, Beta and Delta variants emerged in the United States. Each well held 2 million to 2.5 million PBMCs cultured with roughly 10 ug/ml peptide pools in IMDM containing 5% human AB serum and roughly 10 IU/ml IL-2. Half of the culture medium was replaced with fresh IL-2-containing medium on days 3 and 7. CD4+ T cells were isolated after about 10 days of culture through negative selection using the EasySep CD4+ T cell isolation kit. Ficoll-Paque Plus gradient centrifugation was used to isolate PBMCs from whole blood, and the isolated PBMCs were then either used fresh or cryopreserved at -140C. In general, triplicate wells were set up for every culture condition.

Study-wide findings and limitations: An increase in the median number of SARS-CoV-2-reactive clonotypes from roughly 20 after infection to a few dozen after vaccination was observed, but the change was not found to be significant. Of the vaccine-specific clones found in convalescent patients, nearly all (304 of 307) were mono-reactive for SARS-CoV-2 spike instead of being cross-reactive with common cold coronaviruses. In convalescent patients, a median around 90% of post-vaccine SARS-CoV-2-reactive clones were detected only after vaccination, suggesting vaccine-specific priming. The number of convalescent patients in the study was relatively small, and the study did not examine early timepoints following natural infection.

The sequenced sample consisted of cultured CD4+ T cells from blood. The receptor comes from a human donor with COVID-19. Recombination joined TRBV19 with TRBJ2-2, with no confident D gene call. CDR3 sequence: CASRVERYTGELFF. The nucleotides are TGTGCCAGTAGGGTGGAGAGGTACACCGGGGAGCTGTTTTTT.